Below are 21 T cell receptor beta chains sequenced from a single sample in a study of T cells after yellow fever vaccination. TCRdb used MiXCR to reprocess the 5' RACE reads, holding one entry per CDR3 protein. The sample holds over 130,000 distinct CDR3 sequences, approximately 7.7% seen once. Sequencing was performed on CD4+ T cells sorted from PBMCs, taken 5 days after the yellow fever booster vaccination. The source is a man aged 30 to 39 who received the YFV17D yellow fever vaccine.

This clonotype was found a few times. This chain joins TRBV18 and TRBJ2-1, with D possibly matching TRBD2 (5 bases). CDR1 is KGHSH and CDR2 is LQKENI in the germline V gene. The germline V and J ends were trimmed by 3 bases and 4 bases, with 13 bases remaining between them. This CDR3 contains 15 residues. In nucleotides, the CDR3 is TGTGCCAGCTCACCCGTTCTAGCTATTTACAATGAGCAGTTCTTC. This codes for CASSPVLAIYNEQFF.

Ten or more counts support this clonotype. The gene calls are TRBV6-2 or TRBV6-3 and TRBJ2-2; 13 bases match TRBD2. The junction had 9 bases not matched to a gene; V was cut back by 6 bases and J by 5 bases. Germline V gives CDR1 MNHEY, CDR2 SVGEGT. The CDR3 length is 17 residues. The CDR3: CASSLRLAGGETGELFF. The CDR3 DNA sequence: TGTGCCAGCAGCCTCCGACTAGCGGGAGGTGAAACCGGGGAGCTGTTTTTT.

This clonotype was picked up many times. J is TRBJ2-7 and V is TRBV6-5; TRBD1 aligns across 10 bases. Germline CDR1 is MNHEY and CDR2 is SVGAGI. V was clipped by 6 bases and J by 7 bases; unmatched bases: 9. This CDR3 spans 14 amino acids. The CDR3 sequence: CASRSPGQGWEQYF. The CDR3 DNA follows: TGTGCCAGCAGATCTCCGGGACAGGGGTGGGAGCAGTACTTC.

This clonotype was found many times. The CDR3 DNA follows: TGTGCCAGTAGTATAACGGGAGAGCTGTTTTTT. This codes for CASSITGELFF. The chain couples TRBV19 to TRBJ2-2; weak D call: TRBD2 (5 bases). The CDR3 totals 11 residues. Germline V CDR1 and CDR2: LNHDA, SQIVND (reference sequence). V shed 2 bases and J shed 11 bases, with 6 bases lying between them.

There are many counts of this clonotype. The V and J genes are TRBV24-1 and TRBJ2-2; D unclear. Trimming took 9 bases from V and 2 from J, leaving 12 bases between them. The CDR3 covers 14 residues. Germline CDR1 is KGHDR and CDR2 is SFDVKD. Here the CDR3 reads CATLKDGNTGELFF. In nucleotides, the CDR3 is TGTGCCACCCTTAAGGACGGAAACACCGGGGAGCTGTTTTTT.

In its sample, this clonotype was seen many times. The chain recombines TRBV27 with TRBJ2-7; weak D call: TRBD1 (6 bases). The CDR3 covers 15 residues. The ends were cut back, 3 bases at V and 2 bases at J, with 14 bases in the middle. Germline V lookup: CDR1 MNHEY, CDR2 SMNVEV (reference sequence). Here the CDR3 DNA reads TGTGCCAGCAGTTTTGGACAGAAGATAACCTACGAGCAGTACTTC. Translation: CASSFGQKITYEQYF.

This clonotype has a count of ten or more. The V gene is TRBV5-6, the J gene TRBJ2-7; the D gene is possibly TRBD1 (6 bases). CDR3 length: 17 amino acids. Germline CDR1 reads SGHDT; CDR2 reads YYEEEE. V was trimmed by 4 bases and J by 3 bases, leaving 23 bases between them. CDR3 DNA: TGTGCCAGCAGCAGCTTCTCCCAGGGGCATTTTATCTACGAGCAGTACTTC. Protein sequence: CASSSFSQGHFIYEQYF. The full variable domain, with the rest looked up from reference TRBV5-6 and TRBJ2-7, is DAGVTQSPTHLIKTRGQQVTLRCSPKSGHDTVSWYQQALGQGPQFIFQYYEEEERQRGNFPDRFSGHQFPNYSSELNVNALLLGDSALYLCASSSFSQGHFIYEQYFGPGTRLTVT.

This clonotype was recorded many times. The chain is built from TRBV20-1 and TRBJ2-7; perhaps TRBD2 as D (6 bases). The CDR3 is made up of 13 amino acids. The V gene lost 5 bases and the J gene lost 4 bases, with 15 bases spanning the gap. Looked up from germline, CDR1 is DFQATT and CDR2 is SNEGSKA (reference sequence). The CDR3 region has the DNA TGCAGTGCTTCTCCGACTAGACGGTACGAGCAGTACTTC. This sequence encodes CSASPTRRYEQYF.

The rearrangement joins TRBV5-6 to TRBJ2-5, with 8 bases identical to TRBD2. Germline-derived CDR1 and CDR2 are SGHDT and YYEEEE. The CDR3 has 14 amino acids. The ends lost 1 base at V and 4 bases at J; junction bases unmatched: 3. CDR3 sequence (DNA): TGTGCCAGCAGCTTGCCCGGGAGGGGAGAGACCCAGTACTTC. It encodes CASSLPGRGETQYF.

This clonotype has ten or more counts. The CDR3 DNA sequence: TGCAGTGCTCCGGGAGGCTCTGGAAACACCATATATTTT. Protein: CSAPGGSGNTIYF. The V and J genes are TRBV20-1 and TRBJ1-3; D not resolved. There are 13 residues in the CDR3. CDR1 and CDR2 from the germline V gene are DFQATT and SNEGSKA (reference sequence). The germline V and J ends were trimmed by 5 bases and 0 bases, with 8 bases remaining between them.

This clonotype was counted many times. CDR3 loop: CASSKTGGNEQFF. CDR3 bases: TGTGCCAGCAGTAAAACAGGGGGCAATGAGCAGTTCTTC. This chain connects TRBV6-2 or TRBV6-3 to TRBJ2-1, with 8 bases identical to TRBD1. This CDR3 is 13 amino acids long. The germline V gene has CDR1 MNHEY and CDR2 SVGEGT. J was trimmed by 6 bases and V by 5 bases; bases with no gene match: 3.

Only a few counts were recorded for this clonotype. The chain recombines TRBV7-2 with TRBJ2-7; 10 bases line up with TRBD2. With 5 bases clipped from V and 0 bases from J, the junction kept 4 bases outside the gene matches. The CDR3 covers 15 residues. Per germline, CDR1 SGHTA and CDR2 FQGNSA. The CDR3 DNA sequence: TGTGCCAGCAGCCCGGCTAGCGGGAGCTCCTACGAGCAGTACTTC. Amino acid sequence: CASSPASGSSYEQYF.

This clonotype was seen repeatedly, ten times or more. V and J are TRBV20-1 and TRBJ2-3; D call uncertain. Germline CDR1 and CDR2: DFQATT and SNEGSKA (reference sequence). This CDR3 spans 11 amino acids. Trimming removed 5 bases at V and 6 bases at J, with 9 bases between. CDR3 sequence: CSARMGDTQYF. The CDR3 nucleotides read TGCAGTGCTCGTATGGGGGATACGCAGTATTTT.

This clonotype was counted a few times. The chain is built from TRBV19 and TRBJ2-4, with D possibly being TRBD2 (5 bases). The CDR3 runs 13 residues. Germline lookup yields CDR1 LNHDA and CDR2 SQIVND (reference sequence). V dropped 7 bases and J dropped 7 bases, with 14 bases sitting between them. The CDR3 loop reads CASTGVGGNIQYF. As DNA, the CDR3 is TGTGCCAGTACCGGGGTAGGAGGCAACATTCAGTACTTC.

This clonotype was seen repeatedly, ten times or more. The V and J genes are TRBV11-1 and TRBJ2-3, with 14 bases aligning to TRBD2. The length of the CDR3 is 19 residues. CDR1 and CDR2 from the germline V gene are SGHAT and FQDESV (reference sequence). After removal of 1 base from V and 2 bases from J, the junction contained 8 bases not matched to a gene. The CDR3 region is CASSLVRLAGGPVTDTQYF. The CDR3 DNA follows: TGTGCCAGCAGCTTAGTCCGACTAGCGGGAGGGCCAGTCACAGATACGCAGTATTTT.

This clonotype was found many times. The genes are TRBV29-1 and TRBJ2-3, with D hard to call. The CDR3 extends over 13 amino acids. The germline CDR1 and CDR2 sequences are SQVTM and ANQGSEA. Trimming shortened V by 4 bases and J by 0 bases, and 8 bases separated the two germline ends. The CDR3 is CSVGTSSTDTQYF. CDR3 sequence (DNA): TGCAGCGTTGGGACCTCTAGCACAGATACGCAGTATTTT.

Many counts were recorded for this clonotype. CDR3 protein: CASSSDLWNNEQFF. CDR3 in DNA: TGCGCCAGCAGCTCGGACTTATGGAACAATGAGCAGTTCTTC. This chain connects TRBV5-1 to TRBJ2-1, with D possibly being TRBD2 (5 bases). Trimming shortened V by 3 bases and J by 5 bases, and 12 bases separated the two germline ends. The CDR3 sequence is 14 residues long. Germline values: CDR1 SGHRS, CDR2 YFSETQ. The full variable domain, its missing parts supplied by reference TRBV5-1 and TRBJ2-1, is KAGVTQTPRYLIKTRGQQVTLSCSPISGHRSVSWYQQTPGQGLQFLFEYFSETQRNKGNFPGRFSGRQFSNSRSEMNVSTLELGDSALYLCASSSDLWNNEQFFGPGTRLTVL.

This clonotype was seen many times. The V call is TRBV5-1, the J call TRBJ2-2; TRBD1 might be the D (5 bases). Germline CDR1 reads SGHRS; CDR2 reads YFSETQ. V was pared by 2 bases and J by 4 bases, with 12 bases between. The length of the CDR3 is 15 residues. CDR3 sequence: CASSFHGQGTGELFF. In nucleotides, the CDR3 is TGCGCCAGCAGCTTTCATGGGCAGGGCACCGGGGAGCTGTTTTTT.

This clonotype has at least ten counts. This chain connects TRBV10-3 to TRBJ1-2, with 7 bases fitting TRBD1. The germline gives CDR1 ENHRY, CDR2 SYGVKD. This CDR3 spans 13 amino acids. Trimming cost V 2 bases and J 8 bases; bases outside gene matches: 5. CDR3 bases: TGTGCCATCAGTGAGGAGGGGGCCCGGGGCTACACCTTC. Its protein is CAISEEGARGYTF.

This clonotype was counted many times. This rearrangement joins TRBV7-9 to TRBJ2-5; the D is unclear. V lost 7 bases, J lost 5 bases, and 17 bases lay in between. Per the germline V gene, CDR1 is SEHNR and CDR2 is FQNEAQ (reference sequence). This CDR3 has 14 amino acids. CDR3 coding DNA: TGTGCCAGCACCCTAAAAGGAGAGCGTGAGACCCAGTACTTC. This gives the protein CASTLKGERETQYF. The complete variable domain, with remaining parts taken from reference TRBV7-9 and TRBJ2-5, reads DTGVSQNPRHKITKRGQNVTFRCDPISEHNRLYWYRQTLGQGPEFLTYFQNEAQLEKSRLLSDRFSAERPKGSFSTLEIQRTEQGDSAMYLCASTLKGERETQYFGPGTRLLVL.

This sequence joins TRBV6-5 and TRBJ2-5; 7 bases align to TRBD2. The ends lost 4 bases at V and 2 bases at J; junction bases unmatched: 13. The CDR3 has 17 amino acids. Germline CDR1 is MNHEY and CDR2 is SVGAGI. The CDR3 sequence is CASSFTGGLAAQETQYF. The CDR3 coding sequence is TGTGCCAGCAGTTTCACCGGGGGGTTAGCGGCACAAGAGACCCAGTACTTC.